The source of this T cell receptor beta chain is a study of T cell changes during pregnancy in multiple sclerosis. The CDR3 contains 14 residues. Trimming took off 4 bases at V and 5 bases at J, with 15 bases between the two ends. CDR1 is SGHVS, CDR2 FQNEAQ, per germline. Profiling relied on immunoSEQ multiplex PCR, and the TCRdb table lists in-frame clones only, not all of them. The sample lists over 60,000 clones, just under 95% occurring once. This TCR came from a female donor with multiple sclerosis, enrolled in a pregnancy study. This chain connects TRBV7-8 to TRBJ2-7; a weak D match, TRBD1 (6 bases). The sequencing here drew on peripheral blood, taken in the first trimester of pregnancy. The CDR3 sequence is CASSSRAGGNEQYF. The CDR3 coding sequence is TGTGCCAGCAGCTCCCGAGCTGGGGGCAACGAGCAGTACTTC.